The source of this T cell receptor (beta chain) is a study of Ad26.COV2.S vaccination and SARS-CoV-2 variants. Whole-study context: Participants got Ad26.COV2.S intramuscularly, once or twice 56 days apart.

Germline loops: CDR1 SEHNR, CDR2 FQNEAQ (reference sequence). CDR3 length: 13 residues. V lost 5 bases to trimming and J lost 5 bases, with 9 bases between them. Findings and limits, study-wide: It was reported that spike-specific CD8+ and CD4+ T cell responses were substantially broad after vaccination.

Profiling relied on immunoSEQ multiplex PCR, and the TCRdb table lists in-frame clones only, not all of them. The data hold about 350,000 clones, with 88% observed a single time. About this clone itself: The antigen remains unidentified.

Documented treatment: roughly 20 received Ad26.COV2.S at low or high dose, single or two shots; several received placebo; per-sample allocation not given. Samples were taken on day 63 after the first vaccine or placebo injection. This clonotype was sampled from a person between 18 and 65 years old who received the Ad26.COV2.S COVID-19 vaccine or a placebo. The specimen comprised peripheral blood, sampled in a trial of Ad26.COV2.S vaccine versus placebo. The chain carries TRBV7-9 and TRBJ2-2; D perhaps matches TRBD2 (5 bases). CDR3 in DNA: TGTGCCAGCAGCCCCGGAGGAACCGGGGAGCTGTTTTTT. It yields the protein CASSPGGTGELFF.